The T cell receptor beta chain described here comes from a study of metastatic and nonmetastatic thyroid tumors. The CDR3 has 14 residues. The germline V gene has CDR1 SEHNR and CDR2 FQNEAQ (reference sequence). V was shortened by 5 bases and J by 5 bases, with 16 bases between the two germline ends. None of the patients had undergone any treatment ahead of thyroid surgery. Using MiXCR, TCRdb re-called clones from the PCR reads. The data show about 26,000 clones, roughly 24% seen once. This sequence originates from a female donor with papillary thyroid cancer or a benign thyroid nodule (not recorded which). Some clones in this sample may be carry-over from other donors' samples. Sequenced input: blood. The V and J genes are TRBV7-9 and TRBJ2-7, with D maybe TRBD2 (6 bases). CDR3 region: CASSPRGGIDEQYF. CDR3 sequence (DNA): TGTGCCAGCAGCCCCCGTGGGGGGATCGACGAGCAGTACTTC. The full variable domain, with the rest looked up from reference TRBV7-9 and TRBJ2-7, is DTGVSQNPRHKITKRGQNVTFRCDPISEHNRLYWYRQTLGQGPEFLTYFQNEAQLEKSRLLSDRFSAERPKGSFSTLEIQRTEQGDSAMYLCASSPRGGIDEQYFGPGTRLTVT.